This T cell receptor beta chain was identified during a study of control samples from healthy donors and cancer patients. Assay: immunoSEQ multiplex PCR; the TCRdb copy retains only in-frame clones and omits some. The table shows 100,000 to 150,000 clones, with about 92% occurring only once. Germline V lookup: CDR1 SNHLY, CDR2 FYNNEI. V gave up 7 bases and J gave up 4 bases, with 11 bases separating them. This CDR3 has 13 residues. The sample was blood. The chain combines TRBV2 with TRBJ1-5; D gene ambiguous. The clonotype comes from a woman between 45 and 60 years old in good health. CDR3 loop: CASIGQQNQPQHF. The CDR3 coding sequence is TGTGCCAGCATCGGGCAGCAAAATCAGCCCCAGCATTTT.